The 17 T cell receptor beta chains presented below share a single source sample, sequenced in a study of early T cells in non-severe SARS-CoV-2 infection. TCRdb passed the 5' RACE reads through MiXCR, listing each CDR3 protein once. Altogether some 62,000 distinct CDR3 sequences are present, approximately 9.3% being singletons, with the ten largest covering 1.2%. Sequenced: whole blood. The receptors were gathered from an adult who was a healthcare worker with PCR-confirmed SARS-CoV-2 infection or an uninfected control (not recorded which).

This clonotype occurred a few times. The chain couples TRBV30 to TRBJ1-1; maybe TRBD1 (6 bases). Germline loops: CDR1 GTSNPN, CDR2 SVGIG (reference sequence). CDR3 length equals 14 residues. Trimming stripped 7 bases from V and 0 bases from J, with 15 bases between. The DNA for the CDR3 is TGTGCCTCTTGGGGGCGGACGATGAACACTGAAGCTTTCTTT. This encodes CASWGRTMNTEAFF.

This clonotype turned up a few times. The rearrangement links TRBV12-3 or TRBV12-4 to TRBJ2-3, with D perhaps TRBD2 (5 bases). V lost 8 bases and J 5 bases, leaving 14 bases between the germline ends. The CDR3 totals 13 residues. The CDR3: CASPGGYGDTQYF. CDR3 coding DNA: TGTGCCAGCCCCGGCGGGTACGGAGATACGCAGTATTTT.

The V and J genes are TRBV27 and TRBJ2-5; D remains ambiguous. Trimming left V 2 bases short and J 2 bases short, with 9 bases between. This CDR3 is built from 14 residues. Germline loops: CDR1 MNHEY, CDR2 SMNVEV (reference sequence). The DNA for the CDR3 is TGTGCCAGCAGTTTACCCGGGCTACAAGAGACCCAGTACTTC. It is translated as CASSLPGLQETQYF.

This clonotype showed up just a few times. The chain uses TRBV15 and TRBJ1-3; weak D call: TRBD1 (5 bases). V was cut by 5 bases and J by 2 bases, with 16 bases left in between. Germline V gene data show CDR1 as LNHNV and CDR2 as YYDKDF (reference sequence). CDR3 size: 16 residues. CDR3 protein: CATSWGSRGPGNTIYF. DNA of the CDR3: TGTGCCACCAGCTGGGGGTCCCGCGGGCCTGGAAACACCATATATTTT.

The chain recombines TRBV5-5 with TRBJ2-1; tentative D call: TRBD2 (5 bases). The V and J ends lost 0 bases and 7 bases respectively, with 14 bases between them. Germline V gives CDR1 SGHKS, CDR2 YYEKEE (reference sequence). The CDR3 spans 15 residues. The DNA for the CDR3 is TGTGCCAGCAGCTTGGCGGGGTTAAGCCTAAATGAGCAGTTCTTC. It specifies CASSLAGLSLNEQFF.

This clonotype was observed a handful of times. The chain employs TRBV20-1 and TRBJ2-7; possibly TRBD1 for D (5 bases). The CDR3 has 12 residues. The germline gives CDR1 DFQATT, CDR2 SNEGSKA (reference sequence). The V end was cut by 4 bases, the J end by 2 bases, with 9 bases between. The CDR3 sequence: CSAMDTAYEQYV. CDR3 nucleotide sequence: TGCAGTGCTATGGACACAGCCTACGAGCAGTACGTC.

This clonotype was seen many times. This rearrangement joins TRBV18 to TRBJ1-6; TRBD1 matches at 7 bases. Germline CDR1 KGHSH, CDR2 LQKENI. The CDR3 has 15 residues. The V segment lost 3 bases and the J segment 7 bases; nucleotides outside the gene matches: 6. CDR3 bases: TGTGCCAGCTCACCGGGGACAGTACCAAATTCACCCCTCCACTTT. It yields the protein CASSPGTVPNSPLHF.

This clonotype was seen a handful of times. The rearrangement joins TRBV18 to TRBJ2-3; tentatively, D is TRBD2 (6 bases). CDR1 and CDR2 (germline): KGHSH, LQKENI. CDR3 size: 16 residues. The V and J ends lost 3 bases and 2 bases respectively, with 15 bases between them. CDR3 DNA: TGTGCCAGCTCACCCCGTGGAGGGCTCCTCACAGATACGCAGTATTTT. Protein sequence: CASSPRGGLLTDTQYF.

The table lists this clonotype with a count of one. A junction boundary mismatches the germline segment, possibly from a read error. The rearrangement links TRBV24-1 to TRBJ1-5, with D possibly matching TRBD1 (5 bases). Germline assignment: CDR1 KGHDR and CDR2 SFDVKD. This CDR3 is 14 amino acids long. The CDR3 nucleotides are TGTGCCACCAGTGTTGGGGGTGGCAATAAGCCCCAGCATTTT. Translated: CATSVGGGNKPQHF.

This clonotype was picked up a small number of times. This rearrangement joins TRBV29-1 to TRBJ1-5; 7 bases are shared with TRBD1. This CDR3 has 14 amino acids. Germline V CDR1 and CDR2: SQVTM, ANQGSEA. V was clipped by 7 bases and J by 2 bases; unmatched bases: 8. The CDR3 is CSGTGDKGNQPQHF. CDR3 DNA: TGCAGCGGCACAGGGGATAAGGGCAATCAGCCCCAGCATTTT.

The chain joins TRBV20-1 to TRBJ2-3, with 13 bases matching TRBD2. With 5 bases clipped from V and 2 bases from J, the junction kept 4 bases outside the gene matches. The CDR3 is 15 amino acids. CDR1 and CDR2 from the germline V gene are DFQATT and SNEGSKA (reference sequence). This CDR3 reads CSADGLAGDTDTQYF. For the CDR3, the DNA is TGCAGTGCTGACGGACTAGCGGGGGACACAGATACGCAGTATTTT.

Only a few counts were recorded for this clonotype. The rearrangement joins TRBV5-1 to TRBJ1-2; a possible D gene is TRBD1 (5 bases). Trimming took 4 bases from V and 6 from J, leaving 28 bases between them. The CDR3 spans 18 residues. CDR1 and CDR2 from the germline V gene are SGHRS and YFSETQ. The DNA of the CDR3 is TGCGCCAGCAGCCGCGTTGGGGCAGGGAAAGCGGTACTAGATGGCTACACCTTC. It codes for CASSRVGAGKAVLDGYTF.

As for this clonotype: This may stem from a read error, because a much larger clone lies one nucleotide away. The chain couples TRBV7-9 to TRBJ1-1; unclear D gene. V was shortened by 1 base and J by 1 base, with 4 bases between the two germline ends. Germline V CDR1 and CDR2: SEHNR, FQNEAQ (reference sequence). This CDR3 is 13 amino acids long. The CDR3 DNA follows: TGTGCCAGCAGCTTAGACGCGAACACTGAAGCTTTCTTT. Protein sequence: CASSLDANTEAFF.

This clonotype has just a few counts. The chain has TRBV29-1 and TRBJ2-3, with 9 bases fitting TRBD1. The germline CDR1 and CDR2 sequences are SQVTM and ANQGSEA. Losses at the gene ends were 6 bases for V and 0 bases for J; bases not matched to a gene: 4. This CDR3 contains 14 residues. The CDR3 bases are TGCAGCGTCTACAGGGGGCAGAGCACAGATACGCAGTATTTT. Protein sequence: CSVYRGQSTDTQYF.

This clonotype was counted between two and nine times. The rearrangement joins TRBV15 to TRBJ1-2, with TRBD1 matching over 8 bases. V trimming: 1 base; J trimming: 3 bases; junction bases outside the gene matches: 7. This CDR3 region has 16 residues. Germline values: CDR1 LNHNV, CDR2 YYDKDF (reference sequence). The CDR3 loop is CATSRARQGTDYGYTF. DNA for the CDR3: TGTGCCACCAGCAGAGCCAGACAGGGGACGGACTATGGCTACACCTTC.

The chain joins TRBV12-3 or TRBV12-4 to TRBJ2-3, with D possibly matching TRBD2 (6 bases). Trimming took 7 bases from V and 0 from J, leaving 11 bases between them. CDR3 length: 14 residues. The CDR3 DNA follows: TGTGCCAGCATGAACGGGAGAAGCACAGATACGCAGTATTTT. This sequence encodes CASMNGRSTDTQYF.

This clonotype was observed a handful of times. The rearrangement joins TRBV23-1 to TRBJ2-2; no definite D call. TRBV23-1 is an ORF, and what it does is uncertain. Trimming left V 7 bases short and J 1 base short, with 13 bases between. The CDR3 spans 15 residues. CDR3: CASTRQVLNTGELFF. The CDR3 coding sequence is TGCGCCAGCACAAGACAAGTCCTGAACACCGGGGAGCTGTTTTTT.